This paragraph covers one TCR beta chain sequence. As yet, its antigen is unknown. Germline-derived CDR1 and CDR2 are MNHEY and SVGAGI. The CDR3 runs 15 residues. This sample stems from a study of cytomegalovirus exposure and HLA in healthy donors. The study ran its PCR with 60 Vbeta and 13 Jbeta primers. TCRdb's copy holds only in-frame clones and misses some; the assay was immunoSEQ multiplex PCR. The sample consists of about 150,000 clones, roughly four fifths of them appearing once. Findings of the study overall: In a later analysis, the majority of CMV-associated beta chains seemingly showed HLA restriction. HLA-A and HLA-B allele assignments for most subjects were reportedly predicted accurately using TCR beta sequences.

The rearrangement uses TRBV6-5 and TRBJ2-5; the match to TRBD1 covers 8 bases. Gene TRBJ2-7 matches the end of the DNA better, so the J call may be wrong. The source is a woman between 35 and 50 years old in good health and CMV-seronegative. The sequencing input was PBMCs. CDR3 DNA: TGTGCCAGCAGGCCAGACAGGGGCCGACCTTACGAGCAGTACTTC. Translating gives CASRPDRGRPYEQYF.